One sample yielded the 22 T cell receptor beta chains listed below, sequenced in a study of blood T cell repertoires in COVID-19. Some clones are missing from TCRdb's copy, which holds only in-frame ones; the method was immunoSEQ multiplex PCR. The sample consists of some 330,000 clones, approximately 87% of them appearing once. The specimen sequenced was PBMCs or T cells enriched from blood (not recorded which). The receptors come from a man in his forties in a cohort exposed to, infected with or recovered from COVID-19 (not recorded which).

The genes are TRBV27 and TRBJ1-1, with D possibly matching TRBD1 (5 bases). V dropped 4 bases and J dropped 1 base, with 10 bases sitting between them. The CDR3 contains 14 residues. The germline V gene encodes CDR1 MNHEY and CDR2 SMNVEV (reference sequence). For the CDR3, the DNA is TGTGCCAGCAGTTCCTTTGACAGGAACACTGAAGCTTTCTTT. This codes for CASSSFDRNTEAFF.

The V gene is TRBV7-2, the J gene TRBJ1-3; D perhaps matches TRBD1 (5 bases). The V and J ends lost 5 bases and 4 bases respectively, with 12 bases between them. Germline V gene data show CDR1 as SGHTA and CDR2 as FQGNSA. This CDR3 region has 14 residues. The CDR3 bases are TGTGCCAGCAGCCCGCAGGGTTGGGGAAACACCATATATTTT. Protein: CASSPQGWGNTIYF.

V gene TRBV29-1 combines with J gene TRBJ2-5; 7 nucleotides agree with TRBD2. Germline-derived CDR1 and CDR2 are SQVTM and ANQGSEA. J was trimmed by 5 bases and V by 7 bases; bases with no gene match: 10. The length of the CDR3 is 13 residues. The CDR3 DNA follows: TGCAGCGCCAACTCGGGGGGTGGCGAGACCCAGTACTTC. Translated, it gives CSANSGGGETQYF.

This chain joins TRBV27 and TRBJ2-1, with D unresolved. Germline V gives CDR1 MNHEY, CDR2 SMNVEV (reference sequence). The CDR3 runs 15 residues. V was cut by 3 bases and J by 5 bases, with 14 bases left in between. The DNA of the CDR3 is TGTGCCAGCAGTTTTCGGCGGCACTCAAACAATGAGCAGTTCTTC. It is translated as CASSFRRHSNNEQFF.

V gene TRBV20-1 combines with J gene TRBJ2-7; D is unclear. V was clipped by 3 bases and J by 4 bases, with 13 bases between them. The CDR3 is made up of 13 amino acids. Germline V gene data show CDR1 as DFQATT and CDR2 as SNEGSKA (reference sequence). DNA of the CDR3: TGCAGTGCTAGTTCAGGATTCGGTTACGAGCAGTACTTC. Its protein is CSASSGFGYEQYF.

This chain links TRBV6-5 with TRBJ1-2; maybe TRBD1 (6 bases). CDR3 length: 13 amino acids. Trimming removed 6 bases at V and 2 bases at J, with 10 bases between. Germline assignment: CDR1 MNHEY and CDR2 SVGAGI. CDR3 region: CASRPGTNYGYTF. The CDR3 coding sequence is TGTGCCAGCAGGCCCGGGACAAACTATGGCTACACCTTC.

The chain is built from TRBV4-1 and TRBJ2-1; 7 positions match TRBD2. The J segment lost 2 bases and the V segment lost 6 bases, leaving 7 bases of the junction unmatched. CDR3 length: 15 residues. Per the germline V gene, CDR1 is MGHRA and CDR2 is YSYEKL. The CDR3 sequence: CASSRASGTYNEQFF. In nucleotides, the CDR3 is TGCGCCAGCAGTCGGGCTAGCGGAACCTACAATGAGCAGTTCTTC.

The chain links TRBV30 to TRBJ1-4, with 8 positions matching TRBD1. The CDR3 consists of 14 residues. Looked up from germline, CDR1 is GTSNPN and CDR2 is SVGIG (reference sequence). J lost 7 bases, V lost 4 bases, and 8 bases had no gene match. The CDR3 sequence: CAWTPTGAFEKLFF. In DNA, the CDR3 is TGTGCCTGGACACCGACAGGGGCTTTTGAAAAACTGTTTTTT.

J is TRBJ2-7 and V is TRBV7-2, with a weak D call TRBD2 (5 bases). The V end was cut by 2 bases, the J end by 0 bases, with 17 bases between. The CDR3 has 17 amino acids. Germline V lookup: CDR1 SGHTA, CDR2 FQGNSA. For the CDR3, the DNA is TGTGCCAGCAGCTTAACGACTACAGCGGCGTACTCCTACGAGCAGTACTTC. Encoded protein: CASSLTTTAAYSYEQYF.

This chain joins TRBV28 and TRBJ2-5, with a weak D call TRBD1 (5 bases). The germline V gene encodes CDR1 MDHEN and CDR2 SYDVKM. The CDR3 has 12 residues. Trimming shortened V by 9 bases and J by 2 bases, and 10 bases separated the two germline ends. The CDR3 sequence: CASFDRQETQYF. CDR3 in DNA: TGTGCCAGTTTCGACAGACAAGAGACCCAGTACTTC.

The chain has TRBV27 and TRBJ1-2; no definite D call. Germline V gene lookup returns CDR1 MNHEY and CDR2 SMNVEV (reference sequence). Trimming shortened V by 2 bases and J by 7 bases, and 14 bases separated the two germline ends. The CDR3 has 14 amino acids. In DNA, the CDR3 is TGTGCCAGCAGTTTAGGGCTACCAACTGCTGGCTACACCTTC. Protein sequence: CASSLGLPTAGYTF.

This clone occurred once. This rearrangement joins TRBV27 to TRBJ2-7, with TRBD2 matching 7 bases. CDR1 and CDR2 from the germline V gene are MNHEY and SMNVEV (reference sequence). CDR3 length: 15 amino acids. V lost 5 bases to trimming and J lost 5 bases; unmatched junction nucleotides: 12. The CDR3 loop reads CASSRLAGALHEQYF. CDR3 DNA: TGTGCCAGCAGTCGCCTTGCGGGAGCTTTACACGAGCAGTACTTC.

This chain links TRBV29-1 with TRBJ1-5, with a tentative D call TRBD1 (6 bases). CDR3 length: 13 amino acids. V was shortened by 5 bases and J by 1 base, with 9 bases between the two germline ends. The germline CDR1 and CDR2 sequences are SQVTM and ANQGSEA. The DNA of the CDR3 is TGCAGCGTTCAGGGGAACAGCAATCAGCCCCAGCATTTT. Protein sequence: CSVQGNSNQPQHF.

CDR3 DNA: TGTGCCAGCAGCTTAGCCCCGGGACAGGGAGATGAAAAACTGTTTTTT. It is translated as CASSLAPGQGDEKLFF. This sequence joins TRBV13 and TRBJ1-4; 9 bases map to TRBD1. The CDR3 covers 16 residues. Germline V CDR1 and CDR2: PRHDT, FYEKMQ (reference sequence). V lost 1 base, J lost 6 bases, and 6 bases stayed unmatched.

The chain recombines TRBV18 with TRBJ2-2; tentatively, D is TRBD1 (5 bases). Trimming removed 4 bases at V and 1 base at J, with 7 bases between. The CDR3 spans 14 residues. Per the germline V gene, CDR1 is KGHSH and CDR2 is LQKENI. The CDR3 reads CASSRGQNTGELFF. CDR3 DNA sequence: TGTGCCAGCTCACGTGGACAGAACACCGGGGAGCTGTTTTTT.

The CDR3 loop is CAIRDGTGGEAFF. CDR3 DNA: TGTGCCATCAGGGACGGGACAGGGGGAGAAGCTTTCTTT. This rearrangement joins TRBV10-3 to TRBJ1-1; 11 nucleotides agree with TRBD1. Germline V lookup: CDR1 ENHRY, CDR2 SYGVKD. Unmatched junction bases numbered 5, after V lost 6 bases and J lost 8 bases. The CDR3 totals 13 residues.

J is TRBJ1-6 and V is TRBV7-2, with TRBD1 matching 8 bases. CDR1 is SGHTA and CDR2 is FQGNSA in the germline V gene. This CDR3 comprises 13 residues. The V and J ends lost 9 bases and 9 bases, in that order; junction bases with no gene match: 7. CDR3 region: CASQGADRSPLHF. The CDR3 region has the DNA TGTGCCAGTCAGGGGGCCGATCGTTCACCCCTCCACTTT.

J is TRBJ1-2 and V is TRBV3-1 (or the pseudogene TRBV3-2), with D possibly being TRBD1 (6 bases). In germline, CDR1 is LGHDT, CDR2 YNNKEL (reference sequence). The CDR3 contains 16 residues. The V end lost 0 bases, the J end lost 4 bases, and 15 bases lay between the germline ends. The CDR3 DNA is TGTGCCAGCAGCCAAGATATTGGGGCCAGGGGCTATGGCTACACCTTC. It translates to CASSQDIGARGYGYTF.

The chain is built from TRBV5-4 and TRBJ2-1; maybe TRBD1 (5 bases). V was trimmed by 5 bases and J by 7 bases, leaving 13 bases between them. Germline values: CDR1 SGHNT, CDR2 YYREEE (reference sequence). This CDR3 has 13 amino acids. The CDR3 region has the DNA TGTGCCAGCAGTGGGGCGGAGTTGAATGAGCAGTTCTTC. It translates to CASSGAELNEQFF. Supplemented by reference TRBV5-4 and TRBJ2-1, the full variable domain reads ETGVTQSPTHLIKTRGQQVTLRCSSQSGHNTVSWYQQALGQGPQFIFQYYREEENGRGNFPPRFSGLQFPNYSSELNVNALELDDSALYLCASSGAELNEQFFGPGTRLTVL.

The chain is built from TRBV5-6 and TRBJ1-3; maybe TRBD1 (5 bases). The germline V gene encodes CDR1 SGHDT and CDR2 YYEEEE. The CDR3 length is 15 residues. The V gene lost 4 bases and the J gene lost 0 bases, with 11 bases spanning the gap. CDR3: CASSRTGDSGNTIYF. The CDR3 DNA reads TGTGCCAGCAGCAGAACAGGAGACTCTGGAAACACCATATATTTT.

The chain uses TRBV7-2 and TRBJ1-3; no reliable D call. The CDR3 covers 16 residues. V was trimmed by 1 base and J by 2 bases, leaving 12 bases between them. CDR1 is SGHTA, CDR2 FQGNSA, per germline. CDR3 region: CASSLGSGSPGNTIYF. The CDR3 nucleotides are TGTGCCAGCAGCTTAGGATCGGGGTCCCCTGGAAACACCATATATTTT. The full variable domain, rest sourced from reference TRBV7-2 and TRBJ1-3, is GAGVSQSPSNKVTEKGKDVELRCDPISGHTALYWYRQSLGQGLEFLIYFQGNSAPDKSGLPSDRFSAERTGGSVSTLTIQRTQQEDSAVYLCASSLGSGSPGNTIYFGEGSWLTVV.

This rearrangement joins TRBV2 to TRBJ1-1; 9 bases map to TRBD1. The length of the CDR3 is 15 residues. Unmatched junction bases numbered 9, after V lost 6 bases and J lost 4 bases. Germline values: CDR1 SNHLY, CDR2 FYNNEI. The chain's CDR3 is CASRVDRGESTEAFF. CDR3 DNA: TGTGCCAGCAGGGTGGACAGGGGCGAGTCCACTGAAGCTTTCTTT.